This T cell receptor beta chain is drawn from a study of shared clonotypes between healthy human individuals. Overall study: For every donor, three CD4 naive, three CD4 memory, two CD8 naive and one CD8 memory plates were used.

TCRdb's copy holds only in-frame clones and misses some; the assay was immunoSEQ multiplex PCR. The sample has around 2.5 million clones, roughly 93% seen once. The donors were all Caucasian adults (living in Nashville, Tennessee). The CDR3 has 14 residues. The V gene end was trimmed by 2 bases and the J gene end by 7 bases; junction bases not matched to a gene: 4. Germline V lookup: CDR1 SGHVS, CDR2 FNYEAQ. The J gene is TRBJ2-1, the V gene TRBV7-6, with 8 bases that match TRBD1. This clonotype was sampled from a man between 18 and 35 years old in good health. Some clones in this sample may be carry-over from other donors' samples. Specimen: naive CD4+ T cells from PBMCs. Subset defined: CD45RA+ positively selected. The CDR3 spells CASSLNRGWNEQFF. In DNA, the CDR3 is TGTGCCAGCAGCTTAAACAGGGGGTGGAATGAGCAGTTCTTC.